This is a list of T cell receptor beta chains from one sample in a study of prognosis after radiotherapy for stage I lung cancer. TCRdb used MiXCR to reprocess the multiplex PCR reads, holding one entry per CDR3 protein. This table holds about 31,000 distinct CDR3 sequences, around 40% found once. The sample consisted of PBMCs, taken before or after stereotactic body radiation therapy (not recorded which). The receptors derive from a donor aged 50 or older with non-small cell lung cancer. CDR3s include the opening cysteine and the closing phenylalanine or tryptophan. Fields, in order: V gene, J gene, clone size, D gene, CDR3 DNA, CDR3 protein. A D gene is named only where the DNA matches it firmly. Part of the rows lack a size; the others show once, few, many or a class for expanded clones.

TRBV5-6	TRBJ2-3	many	.	TGTGCCAGCAGCTTGGAGTGGGTAGGGGCCGATACGCAGTATTTT	CASSLEWVGADTQYF
TRBV20-1	TRBJ1-1	once	.	TGCAGTGCTATTGGACCCTTTGGGAACACTGAAGCTTTCTTT	CSAIGPFGNTEAFF
TRBV12-3/TRBV12-4	TRBJ2-7	.	TRBD2	TGTGCCAGCAGAACCGGGACTAGCGGGAACTACGAGCAGTACTTC	CASRTGTSGNYEQYF
TRBV6-1	TRBJ1-1	many	.	TGTGCCAGCAGTGAACTGGGTTGGGCTTTCTTT	CASSELGWAFF
TRBV28	TRBJ2-6	medium-sized	.	TGTGCCAGCAGTGGGTTTACTCGGGCCAACGTCCTGACTTTC	CASSGFTRANVLTF
TRBV6-5	TRBJ1-1	many	.	TGTGCCAGCAGTTACTCGACGTCTGCAGGGTGGAGGACTGAAGCTTTCTTT	CASSYSTSAGWRTEAFF
TRBV6-5	TRBJ1-2	many	.	TGTGCCAGCAGTTACTCAGGGGGCTATGGCTACACCTTC	CASSYSGGYGYTF
TRBV29-1	TRBJ1-5	many	TRBD1	TGCAGCGCGGGACAGGGATTAACTCAGCCCCAGCATTTT	CSAGQGLTQPQHF
TRBV5-1	TRBJ2-7	.	.	TGCGCCAGCATCTTGGAGTTGAGCTCCTACGAGCAGTACTTC	CASILELSSYEQYF
TRBV6-5	TRBJ1-2	.	.	TGTGCCAGCAGTTACTCGGCTCACGTGAGGTATGGCTACACCTTC	CASSYSAHVRYGYTF
TRBV6-8	TRBJ1-5	medium-sized	TRBD1	TGTGCCAGCAGCTCCCGGACAGGGCTGAGCAATCAGCCCCAGCATTTT	CASSSRTGLSNQPQHF
TRBV5-4	TRBJ1-4	many	.	TGTGCCAGCAGCTCTTCAGGGACTACTGATGAAAAACTGTTTTTT	CASSSSGTTDEKLFF
TRBV6-4	TRBJ1-6	.	.	TGTGCCAGCAGTGAGGGGAGGATTGATTCACCCCTCCACTTT	CASSEGRIDSPLHF
TRBV30	TRBJ1-1	many	.	TGTGCCTGGAGTGTACAGTCGGACACTGAAGCTTTCTTT	CAWSVQSDTEAFF
TRBV30	TRBJ2-3	many	.	TGTGCCTGGAGTCGTCAGGGCTTGGGCACAGATACGCAGTATTTT	CAWSRQGLGTDTQYF
TRBV30	TRBJ1-4	many	.	TGTGCCTGGAGTGGGGGTCAAGGTCGAAAACTGTTTTTT	CAWSGGQGRKLFF
TRBV19	TRBJ1-1	many	.	TGTGCCAGTACCATTGGACCCGCCGGTGAAGCTTTCTTT	CASTIGPAGEAFF
TRBV4-1	TRBJ1-1	many	.	TGCGCCAGCAGCCTAAGAAGGGCAGGGGCGGAAGCTTTCTTT	CASSLRRAGAEAFF
TRBV20-1	TRBJ1-5	.	.	TGCAGTGCTAGAATCGGGTCTTATAGCAATCAGCCCCAGCATTTT	CSARIGSYSNQPQHF
TRBV7-2	TRBJ2-2	.	.	TGTGCCAGCGGGTCTTTATGGACCGAAACCGGGGAGCTGTTTTTT	CASGSLWTETGELFF
TRBV5-1	TRBJ2-7	many	TRBD1	TGCGCCAGCAGCTTGGGGGGACAGGGGTCGGACGAGCAGTACTTC	CASSLGGQGSDEQYF
TRBV5-1	TRBJ1-2	medium-sized	.	TGCGCCAGCAGCTTGGAACGGGGGCGTCTCGATGGCTACACCTTC	CASSLERGRLDGYTF
TRBV5-1	TRBJ2-7	medium-sized	.	TGCGCCAGCAGCTTGGGCCACGAGCAGTACTTC	CASSLGHEQYF
TRBV20-1	TRBJ2-2	.	TRBD2	TGCAGTGCTAGAGATCCCAGCGGGGGGTCGGACACCGGGGAGCTGTTTTTT	CSARDPSGGSDTGELFF
TRBV5-8	TRBJ2-2	.	TRBD2	TGTGCCAGCAGCTTGGAACTAGCGGACACCGGGGAGCTGTTTTTT	CASSLELADTGELFF
TRBV6-2/TRBV6-3	TRBJ2-7	.	.	TGTGCCAGCAGTGACCCCTCGGGGTGGGAGCAGTACTTC	CASSDPSGWEQYF
TRBV27	TRBJ1-1	many	.	TGTGCCAGCAGTTTAAGCGGGGGGGTCACTGAAGCTTTCTTT	CASSLSGGVTEAFF
TRBV7-3	TRBJ1-1	many	.	TGTGCCAGCAGCTTAACGGGCCGGGTGAACACTGAAGCTTTCTTT	CASSLTGRVNTEAFF
TRBV6-1	TRBJ2-7	medium-sized	.	TGTGCCAGCAATTTGGGATCAGTGAGGGGAGACGAGCAGTACTTC	CASNLGSVRGDEQYF
TRBV6-2/TRBV6-3	TRBJ2-7	.	TRBD1	TGTGCCAGTAAAGCAGGGGGCGCCGCCTACGAGCAGTACTTC	CASKAGGAAYEQYF
TRBV6-5	TRBJ1-1	.	TRBD1	TGTGCCAGCAGTTACGCGACAGGGGTGTTCATGAACACTGAAGCTTTCTTT	CASSYATGVFMNTEAFF
TRBV6-1	TRBJ1-3	medium-sized	TRBD1	TGTGCCAGCAGTGTAGAGGGGGCCTCTGGAAACACCATATATTTT	CASSVEGASGNTIYF
TRBV20-1	TRBJ2-3	.	TRBD1	TGCAGTGTACGGGCAGGGGGCTTTTATACGCAGTATTTT	CSVRAGGFYTQYF
TRBV14	TRBJ2-7	.	TRBD2	TGTGCCAGCAGCCAAGTGACTAGCGGATGGACCTACGAGCAGTACTTC	CASSQVTSGWTYEQYF
TRBV19	TRBJ2-3	many	.	TGTGCCAGTAGTGTGGGGAGAAGCACAGATACGCAGTATTTT	CASSVGRSTDTQYF
TRBV6-2/TRBV6-3	TRBJ2-3	.	.	TGTGCCAGCAGTAGCTGGGGCGGCACAGATACGCAGTGTTTT	CASSSWGGTDTQCF
TRBV6-8	TRBJ2-1	once	.	TGTGCCAGCAGTTACTCAGGGTGCGATGAGCAGTTCTTC	CASSYSGCDEQFF
TRBV12-5	TRBJ2-6	many	.	TGTGCTAGTGGTTTGGTACTTAGCCCGGGAGTCTTATCCGGGGCCAACGTCCTGACTTTC	CASGLVLSPGVLSGANVLTF
TRBV20-1	TRBJ2-7	once	TRBD1	TGCAGCGCTAGGCACCTGGACAGGGGGCTTCCTTCCTACGAGCAGTACTTC	CSARHLDRGLPSYEQYF
TRBV28	TRBJ1-1	many	.	TGTGCCAGCAGTGCTGGGGGGAGGACGAACACTGAAGCTTTCTTT	CASSAGGRTNTEAFF
TRBV7-2	TRBJ2-2	.	TRBD2	TGTGCCAGCAGCAGGGGACTAGACTATTGGAACGGGGAGCTGTTTTTT	CASSRGLDYWNGELFF
TRBV28	TRBJ2-6	many	TRBD1	TGTGCCAGCAGTCGGGGACAGGGGGCCGGGGCTGGGGCCAACGTCCTGACTTTC	CASSRGQGAGAGANVLTF
TRBV6-1	TRBJ2-7	.	.	TGTGCCAGTATAGGACAAACCTACGAGCAGTACTTC	CASIGQTYEQYF
TRBV11-3	TRBJ2-7	few	.	TGTGCCAGCAGCTTATTGGGAAGGGTAGGTGGCGAGCAGTACTTC	CASSLLGRVGGEQYF
TRBV5-1	TRBJ2-3	many	TRBD1	TGCGCCAGCCGGGACAGGGCGACAGATACGCAGTATTTT	CASRDRATDTQYF
TRBV20-1	TRBJ2-1	many	TRBD2	TGCAGTGCTATGGGACTAGCGGGTTTAAGTGAGCAGTTCTTC	CSAMGLAGLSEQFF
TRBV9	TRBJ1-2	many	.	TGTGCCAGCAGCGTAGACCCGGGTAACTATGGCTACACCTTC	CASSVDPGNYGYTF
TRBV6-2/TRBV6-3	TRBJ2-2	.	.	TGTGCCAGCAGACGAGACATCCTCACCGGGGAGCTGTTTTTT	CASRRDILTGELFF
TRBV28	TRBJ1-5	medium-sized	.	TGTGCCAGCAGTTTATGGAGGGGCAACGGCCAGCCCCAGCATTTT	CASSLWRGNGQPQHF
TRBV15	TRBJ1-5	medium-sized	TRBD1	TGTGCCACCAGCAGGGACAGGGTAGAGCGGCCCCAGCATTTT	CATSRDRVERPQHF
TRBV30	TRBJ2-5	few	.	TGTGCCTGGAAAACCCCTGGGGCCCAAGAGACCCAGTACTTC	CAWKTPGAQETQYF
TRBV2	TRBJ2-7	many	.	TGTGCCAGCAGTGACGGACTCACCTACGAGCAGTACTTC	CASSDGLTYEQYF
TRBV4-1	TRBJ2-3	many	.	TGCGCCAGCAGCCACTCCATGGCCAAGCGGAGCACAGATACGCAGTATTTT	CASSHSMAKRSTDTQYF
TRBV11-2	TRBJ2-2	many	.	TGTGCCAGCAGCTTGATCGGACATACCACCGGGGAGCTGTTTTTT	CASSLIGHTTGELFF
TRBV3-1	TRBJ2-7	many	.	TGTGCCAGCAGCCAGCTGGTGTATTCCTACGAGCAGTACTTC	CASSQLVYSYEQYF
TRBV19	TRBJ2-1	many	.	TGTGCCAGTATGCCTGTATGGAGAGGGGATGGTGAGCAGTTCTTC	CASMPVWRGDGEQFF
TRBV27	TRBJ1-2	many	.	TGTGCCAGCAGTCCCCAGACAGCCTATGGCTACACCTTC	CASSPQTAYGYTF